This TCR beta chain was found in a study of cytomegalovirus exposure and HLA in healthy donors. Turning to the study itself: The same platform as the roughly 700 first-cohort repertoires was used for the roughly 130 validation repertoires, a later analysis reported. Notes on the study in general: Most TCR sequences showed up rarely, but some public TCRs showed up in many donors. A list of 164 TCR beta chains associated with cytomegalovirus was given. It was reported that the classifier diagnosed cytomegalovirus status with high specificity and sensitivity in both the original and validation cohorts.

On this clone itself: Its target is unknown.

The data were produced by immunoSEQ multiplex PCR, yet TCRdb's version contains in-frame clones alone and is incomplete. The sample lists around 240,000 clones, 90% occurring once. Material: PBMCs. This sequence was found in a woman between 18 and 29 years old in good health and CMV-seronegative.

The CDR3 DNA sequence: TGTGCCAGCAGTTACTACGGGGGGGCCGGTAATGAGCAGTTCTTC. Translation: CASSYYGGAGNEQFF. V is TRBV6-5 and J is TRBJ2-1; TRBD2 agrees at 8 bases. CDR3 length: 15 residues. V dropped 1 base and J dropped 7; count of bases not matched to a gene: 6. In germline, CDR1 is MNHEY, CDR2 SVGAGI.